The next 25 T cell receptor beta chains were all read from a single sample in a study of molecular identifiers for immune sequencing clone quantification. MiXCR, run by TCRdb on the PCR reads, gives a single entry per CDR3 protein. The repertoire includes about 630,000 distinct CDR3 sequences, 25% of them detected once, and about 0.84% sits in the top ten. Sequencing was performed on naive CD8+ T cells from blood, with Jurkat cell RNA spiked in. Subset here: FACS-sorted CD8+CD4-CCR7+CD45RA+ naive T cells. The source of these receptors is a human donor in good health. Some libraries in this study had Jurkat cell RNA spiked in.

The chain recombines TRBV28 with TRBJ1-5; 9 nucleotides match TRBD1. The CDR3 sequence is 18 residues long. The germline gives CDR1 MDHEN, CDR2 SYDVKM. V gave up 3 bases and J gave up 3 bases; unmatched junction bases: 12. The DNA for the CDR3 is TGTGCCAGCAGTTTCCTCCGGGACAGGGCTTTGAACAATCAGCCCCAGCATTTT. It yields the protein CASSFLRDRALNNQPQHF.

This sequence joins TRBV27 and TRBJ2-7, with TRBD1 identical over 9 bases. With 5 bases clipped from V and 0 bases from J, the junction kept 8 bases outside the gene matches. This CDR3 has 16 residues. Germline CDR1 and CDR2: MNHEY and SMNVEV (reference sequence). The CDR3 loop reads CASSPRGDRVSYEQYF. The CDR3 DNA is TGTGCCAGCAGTCCTCGGGGGGACAGGGTCTCCTACGAGCAGTACTTC.

To note about this clonotype: One junction end does not reproduce the germline sequence, and a read error may be involved. The J gene is TRBJ2-3, the V gene TRBV7-9; 8 bases agree with TRBD2. The CDR3 length is 15 residues. Germline V lookup: CDR1 SEHNR, CDR2 FQNEAQ (reference sequence). The CDR3 reads CASIESGGRTDTRYF. In DNA form, the CDR3 reads TGTGCCAGCATCGAGAGCGGGGGCCGCACAGATACGCGGTATTTT.

Of note for this clonotype: A junction boundary mismatches the germline segment, possibly from a read error. V and J are TRBV20-1 and TRBJ2-7, with D perhaps assigned TRBD1 or TRBD2 (5 bases each). CDR3 size: 13 residues. Germline CDR1 reads DFQATT; CDR2 reads SNEGSKA (reference sequence). This CDR3 reads CGAPTGLAYEQYF. The CDR3 bases are TGCGGTGCCCCGACGGGGCTAGCCTACGAGCAGTACTTC.

This clonotype has only a few counts. This rearrangement joins TRBV4-3 to TRBJ2-3; 8 nucleotides agree with TRBD2. The CDR3 totals 12 residues. V lost 1 base and J lost 10; bases outside the gene matches: 1. CDR1 LGHNA and CDR2 YSLEER come from the germline V gene. The CDR3 sequence is CASSQAGGPQYF. CDR3 coding DNA: TGCGCCAGCAGCCAAGCGGGGGGGCCGCAGTATTTT.

The table lists this clonotype with many counts. The rearrangement uses TRBV5-1 and TRBJ2-7; D remains ambiguous. This CDR3 region has 11 residues. V was shortened by 5 bases and J by 1 base, with 4 bases between the two germline ends. Germline lookup yields CDR1 SGHRS and CDR2 YFSETQ. CDR3 region: CASRRSYEQYF. CDR3 nucleotides: TGCGCCAGCAGGAGGTCCTACGAGCAGTACTTC.

Note on this clonotype: This may be a read error: a much more frequent sequence differs by one nucleotide. The chain carries TRBV6-6 and TRBJ2-1; D may correspond to TRBD1 or TRBD2 (5 bases each). There are 15 residues in the CDR3. Germline-derived CDR1 and CDR2 are MNHNY and SVGAGI (reference sequence). V was shortened by 4 bases and J by 7 bases, with 17 bases between the two germline ends. The DNA of the CDR3 is TGTGCCAGCAGTTCCGGGGCAGGGTTGGGGAATGAGCAGTTCTTC. Translating gives CASSSGAGLGNEQFF.

This clonotype was detected many times. The V call is TRBV20-1, the J call TRBJ2-7; 7 positions match TRBD2. Germline loops: CDR1 DFQATT, CDR2 SNEGSKA (reference sequence). The CDR3 runs to 15 residues. Trimming cost V 2 bases and J 6 bases; bases outside gene matches: 13. CDR3 residues: CSARPAPGTILEQYF. CDR3 coding DNA: TGCAGTGCTAGACCAGCCCCTGGGACTATCCTCGAGCAGTACTTC.

V gene TRBV11-2 combines with J gene TRBJ2-7; 7 bases are a match to TRBD2. Germline V CDR1 and CDR2: SGHAT, FQNNGV. The CDR3 is made up of 16 amino acids. V lost 5 bases, J lost 2 bases, and 12 bases stayed unmatched. The CDR3 nucleotides read TGTGCCAGCAGCCCGTGGACCGGACTAGGGGCCTACGAGCAGTACTTC. Residues: CASSPWTGLGAYEQYF.

This clonotype was counted at least ten times. This rearrangement joins TRBV2 to TRBJ2-7; weak D call: TRBD2 (5 bases). The CDR3 loop spans 12 amino acids. CDR1 is SNHLY and CDR2 is FYNNEI in the germline V gene. Trimming took 7 bases from V and 4 from J, leaving 11 bases between them. CDR3 region: CASKDTSYEQYF. CDR3 nucleotide sequence: TGTGCCAGCAAAGACACTAGTTACGAGCAGTACTTC.

As to this clonotype: A read error may be the cause here, since a much bigger clone is one base away. The genes are TRBV14 and TRBJ2-7; D is tentatively TRBD1 or TRBD2 (5 bases each). The CDR3 totals 16 residues. Germline V lookup: CDR1 SGHDN, CDR2 FVKESK. Here the CDR3 DNA reads TGTGCCAGCAGCCAAGATTCGTACAGCCGGGGCTACGCGCAGTACTTC. Translated, it gives CASSQDSYSRGYAQYF. Drawing the rest from reference TRBV14 and TRBJ2-7, the complete variable domain is EAGVTQFPSHSVIEKGQTVTLRCDPISGHDNLYWYRRVMGKEIKFLLHFVKESKQDESGMPNNRFLAERTGGTYSTLKVQPAELEDSGVYFCASSQDSYSRGYAQYFGPGTRLTVT.

This clonotype was seen many times. CDR3 sequence reads: CASSVAVTDTQYF. Here the CDR3 DNA reads TGTGCCAGCAGCGTAGCAGTCACAGATACGCAGTATTTT. This chain uses TRBV9 with TRBJ2-3; D gene unclear. This CDR3 spans 13 amino acids. Germline values: CDR1 SGDLS, CDR2 YYNGEE. V dropped 0 bases and J dropped 2 bases, with 4 bases sitting between them.

This clonotype was seen ten or more times. The genes are TRBV28 and TRBJ2-3; 7 nucleotides align to TRBD2. This CDR3 spans 16 amino acids. Germline CDR1 is MDHEN and CDR2 is SYDVKM. V dropped 6 bases and J dropped 1; count of bases not matched to a gene: 10. The CDR3, as DNA: TGTGCCAGCAGATTTATACGGGAGGTCCGCACAGATACGCAGTATTTT. This encodes CASRFIREVRTDTQYF.

The CDR3 DNA follows: TGTGCCAGCAGTGAAGATTGGTTCGGACAGGGTAATGAAAAACTGTTTTTT. This codes for CASSEDWFGQGNEKLFF. V and J are TRBV6-1 and TRBJ1-4; 8 positions match TRBD1. CDR3 length: 17 residues. Trimming at V came to 1 base and at J to 4 bases, leaving 8 bases not matched to a gene. In germline, CDR1 is MNHNS, CDR2 SASEGT.

This chain connects TRBV4-3 to TRBJ2-5; D gene ambiguous. The CDR3 spans 16 residues. The germline V and J ends were trimmed by 4 bases and 5 bases, with 20 bases remaining between them. Germline lookup yields CDR1 LGHNA and CDR2 YSLEER. For the CDR3, the DNA is TGCGCCAGCAGCCCCTGGGTGGACCCCGTGAAGGAGACCCAGTACTTC. Translation gives CASSPWVDPVKETQYF.

In regard to this clonotype: A much larger clone differs by one base, so this may be a read error. DNA of the CDR3: TGTGCCAGCCGCAGGGGAGCGAACCAAGAGACCCAGTACTTC. It specifies CASRRGANQETQYF. V and J are TRBV7-2 and TRBJ2-5; D is perhaps TRBD1 (6 bases). The CDR3 runs 14 residues. V lost 8 bases to trimming and J lost 0 bases, with 13 bases between them. Germline lookup yields CDR1 SGHTA and CDR2 FQGNSA. Drawing the rest from reference TRBV7-2 and TRBJ2-5, the complete variable domain is GAGVSQSPSNKVTEKGKDVELRCDPISGHTALYWYRQSLGQGLEFLIYFQGNSAPDKSGLPSDRFSAERTGGSVSTLTIQRTQQEDSAVYLCASRRGANQETQYFGPGTRLLVL.

This clonotype showed up many times. V is TRBV20-1 and J is TRBJ2-1; no clear D gene. The length of the CDR3 is 11 residues. From germline, CDR1 is DFQATT and CDR2 SNEGSKA (reference sequence). Trimming left V 6 bases short and J 8 bases short, with 11 bases between. CDR3 protein: CSAKQVHEQFF. The CDR3 region has the DNA TGCAGTGCGAAGCAGGTGCATGAGCAGTTCTTC.

At least ten counts were recorded for this clonotype. The chain uses TRBV5-6 and TRBJ1-1; no firm D call. Trimming removed 5 bases at V and 4 bases at J, with 18 bases between. This CDR3 is 15 amino acids long. Germline V gene sequence: CDR1 SGHDT, CDR2 YYEEEE. CDR3 loop: CASRSFLVGITEAFF. In DNA form, the CDR3 reads TGTGCCAGCAGGTCTTTTCTCGTGGGAATCACTGAAGCTTTCTTT.

Comments on this clonotype: A much larger clone differs by one base, so this may be a read error. The chain uses TRBV7-9 and TRBJ2-3, with 7 nucleotides matching TRBD2. Germline CDR1 is SEHNR and CDR2 is FQNEAQ (reference sequence). Trimming at V came to 10 bases and at J to 4 bases, leaving 17 bases not matched to a gene. This CDR3 comprises 16 residues. CDR3 protein: CANSPILWEGPDTQYF. The CDR3, as DNA: TGTGCCAACAGTCCCATTTTGTGGGAGGGTCCAGATACGCAGTATTTT.

Worth noting for this clonotype: A much larger clone differs from this one at a single base, so this may be a read error. J is TRBJ1-1 and V is TRBV5-6; D may be TRBD1 (6 bases). V gave up 4 bases and J gave up 10 bases, with 14 bases separating them. The V gene's germline CDR1 is SGHDT and CDR2 YYEEEE. There are 12 residues in the CDR3. CDR3 sequence: CASSPVGAGAFF. The CDR3 region has the DNA TGTGCCAGCAGCCCGGTGGGGGCAGGAGCTTTCTTT.

This clonotype showed up just a few times. The chain couples TRBV6-5 to TRBJ1-6, with D unclear. Germline V CDR1 and CDR2: MNHEY, SVGAGI. The CDR3 contains 12 residues. Trimming removed 6 bases from V and 6 bases from J, with 6 bases in between. The CDR3 DNA is TGTGCCAGCAGGTTGCGTAATTCACCCCTCCACTTT. Residues: CASRLRNSPLHF.

This clonotype appeared a few times. J is TRBJ1-1 and V is TRBV6-2 or TRBV6-3, with TRBD1 matching 8 bases. CDR3 length equals 16 residues. V was pared by 1 base and J by 0 bases, with 4 bases of the junction left unmatched. Germline V gene sequence: CDR1 MNHEY, CDR2 SVGEGT. DNA of the CDR3: TGTGCCAGCAGTTACTTGGCAGGGGGCCTGAACACTGAAGCTTTCTTT. This codes for CASSYLAGGLNTEAFF.

Remarks on this clonotype: The limits of the CDR3 on the DNA are not certain, so only TCRdb's listed CDR3 is given. The chain combines TRBV21-1 with TRBJ2-4; the D call TRBD1 from the table was never checked on the DNA. TRBV21-1 is a recognized pseudogene. With termini counted, the CDR3 has 17 amino acids. The chain's CDR3 is CASSNLVGQGAKNIQYF.

This clonotype was counted many times. The V and J genes are TRBV9 and TRBJ2-4, with D possibly TRBD2 on 6 matching bases. CDR1 and CDR2 from the germline V gene are SGDLS and YYNGEE. The V gene lost 0 bases and the J gene lost 0 bases, with 10 bases spanning the gap. CDR3 length equals 16 residues. CDR3 amino acids: CASSVDWRGAKNIQYF. CDR3 nucleotide sequence: TGTGCCAGCAGCGTAGATTGGCGGGGAGCCAAAAACATTCAGTACTTC.

In regard to this clonotype: At one of its ends the junction is not consistent with the germline gene, which may arise from a read error. The chain uses TRBV30 and TRBJ2-3; D not certain. The CDR3 contains 13 residues. Germline V CDR1 and CDR2: GTSNPN, SVGIG (reference sequence). In DNA, the CDR3 is TGTGTCTGGAGCACCTTTTTAACAGATACGCAGTATTTT. Amino acid sequence: CVWSTFLTDTQYF.